The 31 T cell receptor beta chains reported below all come from one sample, sequenced in a study of cytomegalovirus exposure and HLA in healthy donors. It was with 60 Vbeta and 13 Jbeta primers that the PCR ran. Clones were sequenced by immunoSEQ multiplex PCR, and TCRdb holds only the in-frame ones, with some missing. The sample table sets out about 72,000 clones. The sample consisted of PBMCs. The source is a man aged 45-65 years in good health and CMV-seropositive.

V is TRBV5-4 and J is TRBJ1-2; a possible D gene is TRBD1 (6 bases). CDR1 and CDR2 (germline): SGHNT, YYREEE (reference sequence). Deletions cut 0 bases from V and 6 bases from J, with 12 bases between. The CDR3 spans 14 residues. The CDR3 DNA reads as TGTGCCAGCAGCTTGGCAGGGGTCGCCCATGGCTACACCTTC. Its protein product is CASSLAGVAHGYTF.

For the CDR3, the DNA is TGTGCCAGCAGTGATGGGACAGGGAGGAATGAGCAGTTCTTC. Amino acid sequence: CASSDGTGRNEQFF. The rearrangement joins TRBV2 to TRBJ2-1; 9 nucleotides match TRBD1. The CDR3 covers 14 residues. Germline trimming cut 3 bases from V and 7 bases from J; bases unmatched to any gene: 4. Germline V gene lookup returns CDR1 SNHLY and CDR2 FYNNEI. The full variable domain, its missing parts supplied by reference TRBV2 and TRBJ2-1, is EPEVTQTPSHQVTQMGQEVILRCVPISNHLYFYWYRQILGQKVEFLVSFYNNEISEKSEIFDDQFSVERPDGSNFTLKIRSTKLEDSAMYFCASSDGTGRNEQFFGPGTRLTVL.

The gene calls are TRBV5-1 and TRBJ2-6; possibly TRBD2 for D (5 bases). CDR1 and CDR2 from the germline V gene are SGHRS and YFSETQ. Trimming stripped 2 bases from V and 4 bases from J, with 10 bases between. The CDR3 extends over 15 amino acids. Here the CDR3 DNA reads TGCGCCAGCAGCTTTGGGGTAGCGGGGGCCAACGTCCTGACTTTC. Its translation: CASSFGVAGANVLTF. The full variable domain, in which reference TRBV5-1 and TRBJ2-6 provide the parts outside the CDR3, is KAGVTQTPRYLIKTRGQQVTLSCSPISGHRSVSWYQQTPGQGLQFLFEYFSETQRNKGNFPGRFSGRQFSNSRSEMNVSTLELGDSALYLCASSFGVAGANVLTFGAGSRLTVL.

This sequence joins TRBV7-9 and TRBJ2-5; TRBD2 matches at 11 bases. V was pared by 1 base and J by 4 bases, with 11 bases of the junction left unmatched. CDR3 length: 18 amino acids. Germline-derived CDR1 and CDR2 are SEHNR and FQNEAQ (reference sequence). CDR3 protein: CASSLGQIAGGRGETQYF. In DNA, the CDR3 is TGTGCCAGCAGCTTAGGTCAAATAGCGGGGGGGCGCGGAGAGACCCAGTACTTC.

The chain combines TRBV6-6 with TRBJ1-6; 8 nucleotides agree with TRBD1. In germline, CDR1 is MNHNY, CDR2 SVGAGI (reference sequence). Trimming took 7 bases from V and 13 from J; bases not matched to a gene: 12. This CDR3 contains 14 residues. The CDR3 bases are TGTGCCAGCATTCCCGGACAGGGAGAACATCCCCTCCACTTT. Its protein is CASIPGQGEHPLHF.

Here the CDR3 reads CAITRDLNSPLHF. The DNA of the CDR3 is TGTGCCATCACCCGGGATCTAAATTCACCCCTCCACTTT. The rearrangement joins TRBV10-3 to TRBJ1-6; unclear D gene. Germline CDR1 is ENHRY and CDR2 is SYGVKD. The CDR3 extends over 13 amino acids. The ends were cut back, 7 bases at V and 7 bases at J, with 11 bases in the middle.

The genes are TRBV2 and TRBJ2-5; 8 bases match TRBD1. Germline V gene sequence: CDR1 SNHLY, CDR2 FYNNEI. CDR3 length equals 13 residues. The junction had 4 bases not matched to a gene; V was cut back by 6 bases and J by 4 bases. This CDR3 reads CASRDRVGETQYF. The CDR3 nucleotides are TGTGCCAGCAGGGACAGGGTGGGAGAGACCCAGTACTTC. Together with reference TRBV2 and TRBJ2-5, the CDR3 gives the full variable domain: EPEVTQTPSHQVTQMGQEVILRCVPISNHLYFYWYRQILGQKVEFLVSFYNNEISEKSEIFDDQFSVERPDGSNFTLKIRSTKLEDSAMYFCASRDRVGETQYFGPGTRLLVL.

V usage is TRBV5-8 and J usage is TRBJ2-5; the match to TRBD1 covers 9 bases. The germline CDR1 and CDR2 sequences are SGHTS and YDEGEE. The CDR3 contains 16 residues. V was clipped by 3 bases and J by 5 bases; unmatched bases: 11. CDR3 sequence reads: CASSSRDRGAVETQYF. CDR3 nucleotides: TGTGCCAGCAGCTCCCGAGACAGGGGGGCTGTTGAGACCCAGTACTTC.

The V gene is TRBV6-6, the J gene TRBJ2-2, with TRBD1 matching 9 bases. V shed 5 bases and J 2 bases; nucleotides not matched to a gene: 6. This CDR3 is built from 16 residues. From germline, CDR1 is MNHNY and CDR2 SVGAGI (reference sequence). The CDR3 reads CASSAHRGRNTGELFF. CDR3 DNA sequence: TGTGCCAGCAGTGCCCACAGGGGGCGTAACACCGGGGAGCTGTTTTTT.

The chain combines TRBV19 with TRBJ2-5; D is undetermined. The CDR3 runs to 13 residues. The V gene's germline CDR1 is LNHDA and CDR2 SQIVND (reference sequence). V gave up 0 bases and J gave up 2 bases, with 4 bases separating them. For the CDR3, the DNA is TGTGCCAGTAGTATAGACAGACAAGAGACCCAGTACTTC. It specifies CASSIDRQETQYF.

The chain couples TRBV5-4 to TRBJ1-2, with 8 bases matching TRBD1. The CDR3 extends over 14 amino acids. J gave up 8 bases and V 4 bases, and 10 bases lay outside the gene matches. CDR1 and CDR2 from the germline V gene are SGHNT and YYREEE (reference sequence). The CDR3 DNA is TGTGCCAGCAGCCCTACATCGACAGGGGAGGGCTACACCTTC. Translation: CASSPTSTGEGYTF.

This sequence joins TRBV11-2 and TRBJ2-6; D not resolved. Trimming left V 5 bases short and J 12 bases short, with 17 bases between. Germline CDR1 SGHAT, CDR2 FQNNGV. This CDR3 has 14 residues. This chain's CDR3 is CASSLTSGSSVLTF. For the CDR3, the DNA is TGTGCCAGCAGCCTCACCTCCGGGTCTAGCGTCCTGACTTTC.

This chain connects TRBV4-2 to TRBJ1-5; maybe TRBD1 (5 bases). This CDR3 region has 14 residues. Trimming pared 0 bases from V and 7 bases from J, leaving 10 bases between. Germline CDR1 and CDR2: LGHNA and YNFKEQ. The CDR3 loop reads CASSQETAGQPQHF. CDR3 bases: TGTGCCAGCAGCCAAGAGACCGCAGGGCAGCCCCAGCATTTT.

V is TRBV5-6 and J is TRBJ2-5; 7 bases are a match to TRBD2. Germline lookup yields CDR1 SGHDT and CDR2 YYEEEE. This CDR3 spans 16 amino acids. V shed 2 bases and J 5 bases; nucleotides not matched to a gene: 12. As DNA, the CDR3 is TGTGCCAGCAGCTTAATCCGGGACTCCGGGAGGGAGACCCAGTACTTC. It specifies CASSLIRDSGRETQYF.

The chain couples TRBV18 to TRBJ2-7; 9 nucleotides agree with TRBD2. The trim removed 3 bases at V and 4 bases at J, leaving 7 bases unmatched. The CDR3 spans 15 residues. The V gene's germline CDR1 is KGHSH and CDR2 LQKENI. CDR3 nucleotide sequence: TGTGCCAGCTCACCGCGGGGAAGCGGGAGGTACGAGCAGTACTTC. This translates into CASSPRGSGRYEQYF.

The chain employs TRBV19 and TRBJ2-3, with TRBD2 matching 7 bases. Germline CDR1 and CDR2: LNHDA and SQIVND (reference sequence). The CDR3 has 18 amino acids. CDR3: CVQSKLEGLAVSTDTQYF. Here the CDR3 DNA reads TGTGTCCAGAGTAAGTTGGAGGGTCTAGCGGTTAGCACAGATACGCAGTATTTT.

This sequence joins TRBV30 and TRBJ2-1; 7 nucleotides agree with TRBD1. The CDR3 covers 15 residues. Germline V gives CDR1 GTSNPN, CDR2 SVGIG (reference sequence). With 2 bases clipped from V and 6 bases from J, the junction kept 10 bases outside the gene matches. CDR3 bases: TGTGCCTGGAGTAGGCGACAGGGCCACCGCAATGAGCAGTTCTTC. It specifies CAWSRRQGHRNEQFF.

The rearrangement uses TRBV10-3 and TRBJ1-2; 11 bases match TRBD1. Germline V CDR1 and CDR2: ENHRY, SYGVKD. V shed 4 bases and J 4 bases; nucleotides not matched to a gene: 14. The CDR3 totals 18 residues. The CDR3 DNA sequence: TGTGCCATCAGTGCAAGCGGGACAGGGGGTTCGAGCGGCTATGGCTACACCTTC. Protein product: CAISASGTGGSSGYGYTF.

The gene calls are TRBV7-2 and TRBJ2-5; tentative D call: TRBD2 (6 bases). Germline CDR1 reads SGHTA; CDR2 reads FQGNSA. V was pared by 2 bases and J by 5 bases, with 12 bases between. This CDR3 has 14 residues. The CDR3 bases are TGTGCCAGCAGCTTAAGGCCAGCGGGCGAGACCCAGTACTTC. Translated, it gives CASSLRPAGETQYF. Full variable domain (missing parts from reference TRBV7-2 and TRBJ2-5): GAGVSQSPSNKVTEKGKDVELRCDPISGHTALYWYRQSLGQGLEFLIYFQGNSAPDKSGLPSDRFSAERTGGSVSTLTIQRTQQEDSAVYLCASSLRPAGETQYFGPGTRLLVL.

The DNA for the CDR3 is TGTGCCAGCAGCTTAGCGGAGGCCTACGAGCAGTACGTC. Its protein is CASSLAEAYEQYV. This chain uses TRBV7-9 with TRBJ2-7, with D possibly TRBD2 on 5 matching bases. This CDR3 has 13 amino acids. The ends were cut back, 0 bases at V and 2 bases at J, with 5 bases in the middle. The germline gives CDR1 SEHNR, CDR2 FQNEAQ (reference sequence).

J is TRBJ1-1 and V is TRBV7-9; weak D call: TRBD1 (6 bases). Germline CDR1 SEHNR, CDR2 FQNEAQ (reference sequence). The CDR3 is 16 amino acids. V was clipped by 3 bases and J by 0 bases, with 14 bases between them. The CDR3 reads CASSLIRGSMNTEAFF. Here the CDR3 DNA reads TGTGCCAGCAGCTTGATCAGGGGCTCGATGAACACTGAAGCTTTCTTT.

The chain joins TRBV11-3 to TRBJ2-2; 11 bases line up with TRBD1. Looked up from germline, CDR1 is SGHNT and CDR2 is YENEEA. Trimming took 5 bases from V and 5 from J; bases not matched to a gene: 16. The CDR3 contains 19 residues. CDR3: CASSRSLGGQGAGTGELFF. CDR3 sequence (DNA): TGTGCCAGCAGCCGAAGTCTAGGAGGACAGGGGGCAGGGACCGGGGAGCTGTTTTTT.

The chain couples TRBV5-6 to TRBJ2-7; maybe TRBD2 (6 bases). CDR1 and CDR2 (germline): SGHDT, YYEEEE. There are 14 residues in the CDR3. Between the trimmed V and J ends, which lost 3 bases and 3 bases, there was a span of 13 bases. CDR3 protein: CASSSRPTSYEQYF. CDR3 DNA: TGTGCCAGCAGCTCGAGGCCGACTAGCTACGAGCAGTACTTC.

CDR3 coding DNA: TGTGCCAGCAGCTTTAACAGTGATCAGCCCCAGCATTTT. It is translated as CASSFNSDQPQHF. This chain uses TRBV7-2 with TRBJ1-5; D is undetermined. The CDR3 sequence is 13 residues long. V was pared by 3 bases and J by 5 bases, with 8 bases between. Germline V lookup: CDR1 SGHTA, CDR2 FQGNSA.

V and J are TRBV5-1 and TRBJ2-4; D not resolved. Between the trimmed V and J ends, which lost 4 bases and 1 base, there was a span of 9 bases. The germline gives CDR1 SGHRS, CDR2 YFSETQ. The CDR3 extends over 14 amino acids. The CDR3 bases are TGCGCCAGCAGCCGAGGAATGGCCAAAAACATTCAGTACTTC. Its translation is CASSRGMAKNIQYF.

The chain links TRBV5-1 to TRBJ1-5, with 12 nucleotides matching TRBD1. Trimming removed 3 bases from V and 2 bases from J; junction bases left unmatched: 9. This CDR3 has 18 residues. Germline V CDR1 and CDR2: SGHRS, YFSETQ. CDR3 amino acids: CASSCPGTGGQGNQPQHF. The CDR3 nucleotides read TGCGCCAGCAGCTGTCCCGGGACAGGGGGCCAAGGCAATCAGCCCCAGCATTTT.

The V call is TRBV6-1, the J call TRBJ1-5; a possible D gene is TRBD1 (5 bases). V lost 4 bases to trimming and J lost 5 bases, with 12 bases between them. The germline V gene encodes CDR1 MNHNS and CDR2 SASEGT. This CDR3 spans 14 amino acids. CDR3 bases: TGTGCCAGCAGTGTACAGACAGTGGATCAGCCCCAGCATTTT. This gives the protein CASSVQTVDQPQHF.

This sequence joins TRBV7-9 and TRBJ1-5, with D possibly TRBD1 on 5 matching bases. The CDR3 spans 14 residues. Trimming shortened V by 3 bases and J by 5 bases, and 11 bases separated the two germline ends. Germline CDR1 and CDR2: SEHNR and FQNEAQ (reference sequence). The CDR3 loop reads CASSLGLPDQPQHF. CDR3 in DNA: TGTGCCAGCAGCTTGGGACTCCCAGATCAGCCCCAGCATTTT.

V is TRBV7-2 and J is TRBJ1-5; no firm D call. CDR3 length: 13 amino acids. From germline, CDR1 is SGHTA and CDR2 FQGNSA. Deletions cut 8 bases from V and 5 bases from J, with 13 bases between. The CDR3: CASGPNGDQPQHF. The CDR3 DNA follows: TGTGCCAGCGGACCAAACGGGGATCAGCCCCAGCATTTT.

This rearrangement joins TRBV18 to TRBJ2-7, with D unresolved. The CDR3 has 13 residues. The germline gives CDR1 KGHSH, CDR2 LQKENI. The V and J ends lost 6 bases and 5 bases respectively, with 14 bases between them. The CDR3 here is CASSPESPHEQYF. The CDR3 DNA reads TGTGCCAGCTCTCCCGAGAGCCCCCACGAGCAGTACTTC.

V gene TRBV19 combines with J gene TRBJ1-5; possibly TRBD1 for D (6 bases). The CDR3 totals 15 residues. Germline V gene sequence: CDR1 LNHDA, CDR2 SQIVND (reference sequence). V was shortened by 3 bases and J by 3 bases, with 12 bases between the two germline ends. The CDR3 DNA sequence: TGTGCCAGTAGTATCGCGGACAGTCACAATCAGCCCCAGCATTTT. It translates to CASSIADSHNQPQHF.